This is a list of T cell receptor beta chains from one sample in a study of blood T cells in healthy people across ages. TCRdb independently ran MiXCR on the 5' RACE reads; one entry per CDR3 protein. The sample shows under 2,000,000 distinct CDR3 sequences, 40% to 55% of them seen only once. Source material: blood. Source of these receptors: a woman aged 35 to 49 in good health. Both conserved end residues are part of each CDR3. The order of the fields is V gene, J gene, clone size, D gene, CDR3 protein, CDR3 DNA. A D gene is named only where the DNA matches it firmly. Clone sizes are given selectively: once, few, many, or a class where the clone is expanded.

V gene: TRBV9; J gene: TRBJ2-1; clone size: NA; D gene: NA; CDR3 protein: CASSPSSSGQFF; CDR3 DNA: TGTGCCAGCAGCCCCTCGTCCAGTGGGCAGTTCTTC
V gene: TRBV20-1; J gene: TRBJ2-7; clone size: NA; D gene: NA; CDR3 protein: CSARNPYEQYF; CDR3 DNA: TGCAGTGCTAGGAACCCCTACGAGCAGTACTTC
V gene: TRBV6-5; J gene: TRBJ1-4; clone size: NA; D gene: NA; CDR3 protein: CASSYSGVTEKLFF; CDR3 DNA: TGTGCCAGCAGTTACTCAGGGGTGACCGAAAAACTGTTTTTT
V gene: TRBV9; J gene: TRBJ1-2; clone size: few; D gene: TRBD1; CDR3 protein: CASSVDRGSNGYTF; CDR3 DNA: TGTGCCAGCAGCGTAGACAGGGGTAGTAATGGCTACACCTTC
V gene: TRBV6-2/TRBV6-3; J gene: TRBJ2-5; clone size: NA; D gene: NA; CDR3 protein: CASSYGSTAQYF; CDR3 DNA: TGTGCCAGCAGTTACGGAAGTACGGCCCAGTACTTC
V gene: TRBV7-2; J gene: TRBJ2-7; clone size: few; D gene: TRBD1; CDR3 protein: CASSSGQDHEQYF; CDR3 DNA: TGTGCCAGCAGCTCGGGACAGGACCACGAGCAGTACTTC
V gene: TRBV21-1; J gene: TRBJ2-7; clone size: many; D gene: NA; CDR3 protein: CASSNEGSGTYEQYF; CDR3 DNA: TGTGCCAGCAGCAATGAGGGTAGTGGAACCTACGAGCAGTACTTC
V gene: TRBV6-5; J gene: TRBJ2-5; clone size: few; D gene: TRBD1; CDR3 protein: CASSRTGSGLGETQYF; CDR3 DNA: TGTGCCAGCAGTCGGACAGGGAGTGGGTTAGGAGAGACCCAGTACTTC
V gene: TRBV13; J gene: TRBJ2-3; clone size: few; D gene: NA; CDR3 protein: CAARRGGTDTQYF; CDR3 DNA: TGTGCCGCCAGGAGGGGGGGCACAGATACGCAGTATTTT
V gene: TRBV20-1; J gene: TRBJ2-1; clone size: NA; D gene: TRBD2; CDR3 protein: CSAPIVAGGRSEQFF; CDR3 DNA: TGCAGTGCTCCGATAGTAGCGGGGGGGCGAAGTGAGCAGTTCTTC
V gene: TRBV5-1; J gene: TRBJ2-1; clone size: NA; D gene: NA; CDR3 protein: CASSLTSYSYNEQFF; CDR3 DNA: TGCGCCAGCAGCTTAACAAGCTACTCCTACAATGAGCAGTTCTTC
V gene: TRBV6-2/TRBV6-3; J gene: TRBJ2-7; clone size: NA; D gene: TRBD1; CDR3 protein: CASTEGQGDIYNEQYF; CDR3 DNA: TGTGCCAGCACCGAGGGACAGGGGGATATCTACAATGAGCAGTACTTC
V gene: TRBV5-4; J gene: TRBJ2-1; clone size: NA; D gene: NA; CDR3 protein: CASSSTIYNEQFF; CDR3 DNA: TGTGCCAGCAGCTCTACTATCTACAATGAGCAGTTCTTC
V gene: TRBV20-1; J gene: TRBJ2-1; clone size: NA; D gene: NA; CDR3 protein: CSAKVDRGYNEQFF; CDR3 DNA: TGCAGTGCCAAGGTGGACAGAGGTTACAATGAGCAGTTCTTC
V gene: TRBV20-1; J gene: TRBJ2-5; clone size: few; D gene: TRBD2; CDR3 protein: CSAGTSVGETQYF; CDR3 DNA: TGCAGTGCCGGGACTAGCGTTGGTGAGACCCAGTACTTC
V gene: TRBV27; J gene: TRBJ2-5; clone size: few; D gene: NA; CDR3 protein: CASSIRGFGTQYF; CDR3 DNA: TGTGCCAGCAGCATACGGGGGTTTGGGACCCAGTACTTC
V gene: TRBV29-1; J gene: TRBJ2-1; clone size: NA; D gene: TRBD2; CDR3 protein: CSVDHGTRGYEQFF; CDR3 DNA: TGCAGCGTGGACCACGGGACTAGGGGTTATGAGCAGTTCTTC
V gene: TRBV20-1; J gene: TRBJ2-7; clone size: NA; D gene: NA; CDR3 protein: CSVVRGQGAYEQYF; CDR3 DNA: TGCAGTGTAGTGAGGGGTCAGGGCGCCTACGAGCAGTACTTC
V gene: TRBV7-9; J gene: TRBJ2-3; clone size: NA; D gene: NA; CDR3 protein: CASSLASGLTDTQYF; CDR3 DNA: TGTGCCAGCAGCTTAGCGAGTGGCCTCACAGATACGCAGTATTTT
V gene: TRBV12-3/TRBV12-4; J gene: TRBJ2-7; clone size: NA; D gene: NA; CDR3 protein: CASSLGGGQPYEQYF; CDR3 DNA: TGTGCCAGCAGTTTAGGCGGGGGACAGCCTTACGAGCAGTACTTC
V gene: TRBV2; J gene: TRBJ2-1; clone size: NA; D gene: NA; CDR3 protein: CASSRDTPNVEQFF; CDR3 DNA: TGTGCCAGCAGTCGGGACACGCCGAATGTTGAGCAGTTCTTC
V gene: TRBV6-5; J gene: TRBJ2-5; clone size: few; D gene: NA; CDR3 protein: CASSQGTPETQYF; CDR3 DNA: TGTGCCAGCAGTCAGGGGACACCCGAGACCCAGTACTTC
V gene: TRBV27; J gene: TRBJ2-3; clone size: few; D gene: TRBD2; CDR3 protein: CASSTSGGATDTQYF; CDR3 DNA: TGTGCCAGCAGTACCAGCGGGGGGGCAACAGATACGCAGTATTTT
V gene: TRBV20-1; J gene: TRBJ2-5; clone size: NA; D gene: NA; CDR3 protein: CSARAHGASETQYF; CDR3 DNA: TGCAGTGCTAGGGCCCACGGAGCGTCAGAGACCCAGTACTTC
V gene: TRBV5-1; J gene: TRBJ1-1; clone size: NA; D gene: NA; CDR3 protein: CASSLVSRGGTEAFF; CDR3 DNA: TGCGCCAGCAGCTTGGTTAGCCGCGGGGGAACTGAAGCTTTCTTT
V gene: TRBV6-2/TRBV6-3; J gene: TRBJ1-2; clone size: NA; D gene: NA; CDR3 protein: CATLLGGPTWGYTF; CDR3 DNA: TGTGCCACCCTACTCGGGGGACCGACATGGGGCTACACCTTC